This entry concerns a single T cell receptor beta chain. Its specificity is unknown. The germline V and J ends were trimmed by 5 bases and 2 bases, with 3 bases remaining between them. The CDR3 is made up of 11 amino acids. Germline CDR1 is MNHGY and CDR2 is SVAAGI. This sample is part of a study of T cell clones after liver transplantation. Findings of the study overall: Donor-reactive sequences fell more than third party-reactive ones, suggesting partial deletion.

Some clones are missing from TCRdb's copy, which holds only in-frame ones; the method was immunoSEQ multiplex PCR. The data show roughly 80,000 clones, with roughly 82% seen just once and under 0.6% held by the top ten. Here the sequenced sample was CD4+ T cells from blood, taken about 46 months after liver transplant. The source is a human patient who received a liver transplant. Some T cells could come from the graft donor. The V and J genes are TRBV6-9 and TRBJ2-5; D remains ambiguous. The CDR3, as DNA: TGTGCCAGCAGTCGACAAGAGACCCAGTACTTC. The encoded protein is CASSRQETQYF.